This TCR beta chain was identified in a study of lymphopenia after photon versus proton radiotherapy. Study observations and caveats: Authors raise, but do not show, better survival with proton therapy. Post-nadir diversity loss with photons came from oligoclonal expansion, particularly CD8+ Temra cells. Proton therapy kept repertoires fairly stable, unlike photons, which gained effector/memory cells. A bigger post-nadir fall in TCR diversity correlated inversely with survival time in deceased patients.

About this clone: Its target is not known.

Clones were read by immunoSEQ multiplex PCR, and TCRdb kept only the in-frame ones, dropping some. The sample lists 55,000 to 70,000 clones, 92% seen once, with roughly 2.3% in the top ten. CDR3 length: 14 amino acids. Trimming pared 1 base from V and 3 bases from J, leaving 10 bases between. CDR1 and CDR2 (germline): SGHNT, YYREEE (reference sequence). This receptor was taken from a woman aged 40 to 50 with cholangiocarcinoma. The source material was peripheral blood, sampled from a patient treated with photon-based radiotherapy. V and J are TRBV5-4 and TRBJ1-2; the D gene is possibly TRBD1 (5 bases). For the CDR3, the DNA is TGTGCCAGCAGCTTGCAAGGGGTTCACTATGGCTACACCTTC. Protein product: CASSLQGVHYGYTF.